Below are 20 T cell receptor beta chains sequenced from a single sample in a study of blood T cell repertoires in COVID-19. Only in-frame clones appear in the TCRdb table, and some are missing; sequencing was by immunoSEQ multiplex PCR. The table records approximately 80,000 clones, almost 85% of them present only once. Sequenced: peripheral blood. All receptors derive from a man aged 55 to 70 with acute or convalescent COVID-19.

The rearrangement joins TRBV7-2 to TRBJ2-3, with 9 bases aligning to TRBD1. Germline-derived CDR1 and CDR2 are SGHTA and FQGNSA. This CDR3 spans 14 amino acids. J lost 0 bases, V lost 6 bases, and 1 base had no gene match. In DNA form, the CDR3 reads TGTGCCAGCAGACAGGGGGCGAGCACAGATACGCAGTATTTT. Protein product: CASRQGASTDTQYF.

V usage is TRBV3-1 (or the pseudogene TRBV3-2) and J usage is TRBJ2-7, with 10 bases fitting TRBD1. This CDR3 contains 14 residues. The J segment lost 3 bases and the V segment lost 4 bases, leaving 3 bases of the junction unmatched. The germline gives CDR1 LGHDT, CDR2 YNNKEL (reference sequence). CDR3 loop: CASSPGQGYYEQYF. The CDR3 nucleotides read TGTGCCAGCAGCCCGGGACAGGGGTACTACGAGCAGTACTTC.

The genes are TRBV7-2 and TRBJ1-2; D ambiguous. V lost 5 bases and J 6 bases, leaving 16 bases between the germline ends. Looked up from germline, CDR1 is SGHTA and CDR2 is FQGNSA. This CDR3 is 14 amino acids long. CDR3 bases: TGTGCCAGCAGCCTCGGAGGAAACCAGGATGGCTACACCTTC. This codes for CASSLGGNQDGYTF.

The chain combines TRBV5-1 with TRBJ2-5; D perhaps matches TRBD2 (5 bases). Germline V gene data show CDR1 as SGHRS and CDR2 as YFSETQ. With 4 bases removed from V and 0 bases from J, the gap between germline ends came to 10 bases. This CDR3 has 14 amino acids. CDR3 residues: CASSLLANQETQYF. Written as DNA, the CDR3 is TGCGCCAGCAGCCTCTTAGCGAACCAAGAGACCCAGTACTTC.

This clone showed up just once. V gene TRBV19 combines with J gene TRBJ2-7; D is perhaps TRBD2 (5 bases). The V end was cut by 5 bases, the J end by 4 bases, with 9 bases between. The germline CDR1 and CDR2 sequences are LNHDA and SQIVND (reference sequence). The CDR3 is 12 residues long. The chain's CDR3 is CASSGLAYEQYF. In DNA, the CDR3 is TGTGCCAGTAGTGGCCTAGCTTACGAGCAGTACTTC.

This chain connects TRBV25-1 to TRBJ2-5, with 10 nucleotides matching TRBD1. The length of the CDR3 is 14 residues. V dropped 8 bases and J dropped 5; count of bases not matched to a gene: 8. Germline values: CDR1 MGHDK, CDR2 SYGVNS. The DNA of the CDR3 is TGTGCCAGCGGCTGGGGACAGGGGATGGAGACCCAGTACTTC. It is translated as CASGWGQGMETQYF. The whole variable domain, remainder taken from reference TRBV25-1 and TRBJ2-5, is EADIYQTPRYLVIGTGKKITLECSQTMGHDKMYWYQQDPGMELHLIHYSYGVNSTEKGDLSSESTVSRIRTEHFPLTLESARPSHTSQYLCASGWGQGMETQYFGPGTRLLVL.

The genes are TRBV7-9 and TRBJ1-6, with 10 bases lining up with TRBD1. Germline trimming cut 4 bases from V and 7 bases from J; bases unmatched to any gene: 1. The germline V gene encodes CDR1 SEHNR and CDR2 FQNEAQ (reference sequence). CDR3 length: 14 amino acids. In DNA, the CDR3 is TGTGCCAGCAGCTCGGGACAGGGGAATTCACCCCTCCACTTT. This encodes CASSSGQGNSPLHF.

The chain recombines TRBV12-3 or TRBV12-4 with TRBJ1-1; D is perhaps TRBD1 (6 bases). The CDR3 covers 12 residues. V dropped 4 bases and J dropped 8 bases, with 11 bases sitting between them. CDR3 in DNA: TGTGCCAGCAGTTATGCGGGGGCGGAAGCTTTCTTT. Translated: CASSYAGAEAFF.

The J gene is TRBJ2-7, the V gene TRBV9, with 11 bases that match TRBD1. Germline V CDR1 and CDR2: SGDLS, YYNGEE. V lost 2 bases and J lost 2; bases outside the gene matches: 3. CDR3 length equals 15 residues. The CDR3 protein is CASSVGQGGTYEQYF. The CDR3 DNA reads as TGTGCCAGCAGCGTGGGACAGGGGGGGACCTACGAGCAGTACTTC.

This chain joins TRBV19 and TRBJ1-5; perhaps TRBD1 as D (6 bases). The CDR3 is 15 amino acids. The ends were cut back, 0 bases at V and 4 bases at J, with 10 bases in the middle. Per germline, CDR1 LNHDA and CDR2 SQIVND (reference sequence). The CDR3 nucleotides are TGTGCCAGTAGTATAGAGGGAACAGGGAATCAGCCCCAGCATTTT. Protein sequence: CASSIEGTGNQPQHF.

The V gene is TRBV12-3 or TRBV12-4, the J gene TRBJ2-7; D remains unclear. V was trimmed by 5 bases and J by 6 bases, leaving 8 bases between them. The CDR3 totals 11 residues. CDR3 region: CASSILSEQYF. CDR3 sequence (DNA): TGTGCCAGCAGTATTTTGAGCGAGCAGTACTTC.

The rearrangement joins TRBV7-2 to TRBJ2-7; 9 bases match TRBD2. Germline loops: CDR1 SGHTA, CDR2 FQGNSA. V lost 3 bases to trimming and J lost 3 bases; unmatched junction nucleotides: 6. The CDR3 spans 15 residues. CDR3 region: CASSFSGSPDYEQYF. The DNA for the CDR3 is TGTGCCAGCAGCTTTAGCGGGAGTCCCGACTACGAGCAGTACTTC.

This chain connects TRBV7-2 to TRBJ1-1; 7 bases map to TRBD1. This CDR3 has 15 residues. The trim removed 2 bases at V and 1 base at J, leaving 4 bases unmatched. Germline loops: CDR1 SGHTA, CDR2 FQGNSA. Here the CDR3 reads CASSLFGTENTEAFF. The CDR3 DNA reads TGTGCCAGCAGCTTATTTGGGACAGAGAACACTGAAGCTTTCTTT.

V and J are TRBV5-1 and TRBJ2-1; 9 bases agree with TRBD2. Looked up from germline, CDR1 is SGHRS and CDR2 is YFSETQ. After removal of 2 bases from V and 8 bases from J, the junction contained 11 bases not matched to a gene. The CDR3 has 16 amino acids. The CDR3 nucleotides are TGCGCCAGCAGCTTAATTAGCGGGAGAGTCGGCGATGAGCAGTTCTTC. This gives the protein CASSLISGRVGDEQFF.

The chain is built from TRBV3-1 (or the pseudogene TRBV3-2) and TRBJ2-7, with D perhaps TRBD2 (6 bases). CDR1 and CDR2 from the germline V gene are LGHDT and YNNKEL (reference sequence). V was pared by 1 base and J by 0 bases, with 10 bases between. The length of the CDR3 is 15 residues. CDR3 region: CASSQGPSVSYEQYF. Written as DNA, the CDR3 is TGTGCCAGCAGCCAAGGTCCTAGCGTCTCCTACGAGCAGTACTTC.

The chain carries TRBV3-1 (or the pseudogene TRBV3-2) and TRBJ1-2; a weak D match, TRBD1 (6 bases). V lost 2 bases to trimming and J lost 1 base, with 8 bases between them. The germline gives CDR1 LGHDT, CDR2 YNNKEL (reference sequence). CDR3 size: 14 residues. In nucleotides, the CDR3 is TGTGCCAGCAGCCAACCGGACAGTAACTATGGCTACACCTTC. Translation: CASSQPDSNYGYTF.

The gene calls are TRBV4-2 and TRBJ1-1; D possibly corresponds to TRBD1 (6 bases). The CDR3 runs 12 residues. CDR1 is LGHNA, CDR2 YNFKEQ, per germline. The germline V and J ends were trimmed by 2 bases and 5 bases, with 6 bases remaining between them. The CDR3 is CASSQQGTEAFF. CDR3 coding DNA: TGTGCCAGCAGCCAACAGGGGACTGAAGCTTTCTTT.

This rearrangement joins TRBV30 to TRBJ1-4; TRBD1 aligns across 8 bases. Trimming removed 1 base from V and 2 bases from J; junction bases left unmatched: 12. Germline V gene data show CDR1 as GTSNPN and CDR2 as SVGIG (reference sequence). CDR3 length equals 18 residues. CDR3 in DNA: TGTGCCTGGAGTGCCAAAACAGGGGGAAGAAATACTAATGAAAAACTGTTTTTT. Its protein is CAWSAKTGGRNTNEKLFF.

This clone was counted a single time. This chain links TRBV5-6 with TRBJ1-5; 9 bases map to TRBD1. The CDR3 extends over 15 amino acids. The germline V gene has CDR1 SGHDT and CDR2 YYEEEE. V dropped 2 bases and J dropped 9; count of bases not matched to a gene: 9. The DNA for the CDR3 is TGTGCCAGCAGCTTCTATGGGACAGGGAGACGGCCCCAGCATTTT. Its translation: CASSFYGTGRRPQHF.

The V and J genes are TRBV7-2 and TRBJ1-6, with 9 bases aligning to TRBD1. CDR1 is SGHTA, CDR2 FQGNSA, per germline. The CDR3 is made up of 16 amino acids. V trimming: 5 bases; J trimming: 8 bases; junction bases outside the gene matches: 10. CDR3 sequence (DNA): TGTGCCAGCAGCAAATCAGGACAGGGGCGAGATTCACCCCTCCACTTT. It translates to CASSKSGQGRDSPLHF.